These 12 T cell receptor beta chains share one sample of origin, sequenced in a study of T-cell memory formation after mild COVID-19. TCRdb itself ran the 5' RACE reads through MiXCR, one entry per CDR3 protein. Among roughly 130,000 distinct CDR3 sequences, about 17% were seen once, and the ten largest hold more than 11%. The sample was PBMCs or a T cell subset sorted from them (not recorded which). These TCRs come from an adult woman who had mild COVID-19 (a few samples of this study predate the infection). Cell type and time point are not known.

This rearrangement joins TRBV30 to TRBJ1-2; 7 bases fit TRBD1. Germline-derived CDR1 and CDR2 are GTSNPN and SVGIG (reference sequence). Trimming at V came to 6 bases and at J to 4 bases, leaving 8 bases not matched to a gene. The CDR3 runs 13 residues. In DNA, the CDR3 is TGTGCCTGCCTAACAGGGGTAATCTATGGCTACACCTTC. It encodes CACLTGVIYGYTF.

The chain links TRBV19 to TRBJ1-1; 7 bases are shared with TRBD1. In germline, CDR1 is LNHDA, CDR2 SQIVND (reference sequence). The V gene end was trimmed by 5 bases and the J gene end by 4 bases; junction bases not matched to a gene: 7. This CDR3 is 14 amino acids long. CDR3 nucleotides: TGTGCCAGTAGTCGCTCAGACAGGGCCACTGAAGCTTTCTTT. This gives the protein CASSRSDRATEAFF.

V and J are TRBV7-2 and TRBJ2-1; no reliable D call. The ends were cut back, 5 bases at V and 9 bases at J, with 17 bases in the middle. Germline V gene sequence: CDR1 SGHTA, CDR2 FQGNSA. CDR3 length equals 14 residues. In DNA, the CDR3 is TGTGCCAGCAGCCCGTCTAGGGCGGAAGGTGAGCAGTTCTTC. Amino acids: CASSPSRAEGEQFF.

The chain employs TRBV6-1 and TRBJ2-7; D may match TRBD1 or TRBD2 (5 bases each). The V gene's germline CDR1 is MNHNS and CDR2 SASEGT. V shed 5 bases and J shed 2 bases, with 13 bases lying between them. CDR3 length: 14 residues. CDR3 protein: CASSPRDGPYEQYF. The DNA for the CDR3 is TGTGCCAGCAGTCCCCGGGACGGACCCTACGAGCAGTACTTC.

The rearrangement links TRBV19 to TRBJ1-1, with D uncertain. The CDR3 runs to 16 residues. V dropped 3 bases and J dropped 0 bases, with 14 bases sitting between them. Germline V gene data show CDR1 as LNHDA and CDR2 as SQIVND (reference sequence). CDR3 region: CASSIRLVGVNTEAFF. The CDR3 DNA reads TGTGCCAGTAGTATCCGCCTTGTAGGTGTGAACACTGAAGCTTTCTTT.

The V call is TRBV5-1, the J call TRBJ1-3; no firm D call. Trimming pared 0 bases from V and 2 bases from J, leaving 9 bases between. The CDR3 sequence is 15 residues long. Germline lookup yields CDR1 SGHRS and CDR2 YFSETQ. The CDR3 loop is CASSLGSGAGNTIYF. The CDR3 region has the DNA TGCGCCAGCAGCTTGGGATCTGGGGCTGGAAACACCATATATTTT.

This clonotype appeared a few times. The chain has TRBV7-6 and TRBJ2-2, with TRBD1 identical over 9 bases. The junction had 6 bases not matched to a gene; V was cut back by 6 bases and J by 7 bases. Germline values: CDR1 SGHVS, CDR2 FNYEAQ. The CDR3 has 14 amino acids. Here the CDR3 DNA reads TGTGCCAGCAGACCGGGACAGGGAGTCGGGGAGCTGTTTTTT. Amino acid sequence: CASRPGQGVGELFF.

This chain joins TRBV12-3 or TRBV12-4 and TRBJ2-5, with D perhaps given as TRBD1 or TRBD2 (5 bases each). The length of the CDR3 is 16 residues. Trimming left V 5 bases short and J 4 bases short, with 20 bases between. In DNA, the CDR3 is TGTGCCAGCAGTACCCAGACGGGACCGAGGGGAGAGACCCAGTACTTC. Translating it yields CASSTQTGPRGETQYF.

This clonotype turned up a few times. The chain employs TRBV29-1 and TRBJ1-5; no definite D call. V lost 4 bases, J lost 0 bases, and 7 bases lay in between. From germline, CDR1 is SQVTM and CDR2 ANQGSEA. The CDR3 totals 13 residues. CDR3 bases: TGCAGCGTTGGTGGGAATAGCAATCAGCCCCAGCATTTT. Its translation: CSVGGNSNQPQHF.

This clonotype showed up just a few times. The J gene is TRBJ2-2, the V gene TRBV6-2 or TRBV6-3, with TRBD1 identical over 7 bases. Per germline, CDR1 MNHEY and CDR2 SVGEGT. V was pared by 6 bases and J by 7 bases, with 11 bases of the junction left unmatched. The CDR3 has 15 amino acids. The CDR3 protein is CASRPRDRTGGELFF. The CDR3 DNA is TGTGCCAGCAGGCCCAGGGACAGAACGGGCGGGGAGCTGTTTTTT.

The chain links TRBV4-3 to TRBJ2-7, with a possible D match to TRBD1 (6 bases). The CDR3 sequence is 14 residues long. The germline CDR1 and CDR2 sequences are LGHNA and YSLEER. Trimming removed 1 base at V and 4 bases at J, with 11 bases between. The CDR3 loop is CASSQVQGSYEQYF. The CDR3 DNA sequence: TGCGCCAGCAGCCAAGTCCAGGGGAGTTACGAGCAGTACTTC.

This clonotype showed up just a few times. The rearrangement joins TRBV5-4 to TRBJ1-4; D uncertain. Germline-derived CDR1 and CDR2 are SGHNT and YYREEE (reference sequence). The CDR3 runs 15 residues. Trimming took 0 bases from V and 5 from J, leaving 11 bases between them. CDR3 in DNA: TGTGCCAGCAGCTTGGGGGAGGAAATAAATGAAAAACTGTTTTTT. Translating gives CASSLGEEINEKLFF.